This TCR beta chain was profiled in a study of CD8 T cells in Susac syndrome. Study details: At the time of blood draw, patients with Susac syndrome were therapy-naive, receiving corticosteroids, or receiving intravenous immunoglobulin alone.

Reverse transcription of about 0.5 to 1 ug RNA was carried out with random hexamers. An immunoSEQ multiplex PCR generated amplified TCR beta CDR3 products spanning 54 Vbeta and 13 Jbeta. MiXCR was run by TCRdb on the immunoSEQ multiplex PCR reads, yielding one entry per CDR3 protein. Of some 150,000 distinct CDR3 sequences listed, more than 85% are singletons. Per germline, CDR1 DFQATT and CDR2 SNEGSKA (reference sequence). The CDR3 loop spans 13 amino acids. Between the trimmed V and J ends, which lost 3 bases and 6 bases, there was a span of 15 bases. With respect to this clonotype: Its antigen is not known.

Overall study findings and caveats: CD4+ repertoires of Susac syndrome patients lacked detectable clonal expansion.

Sequencing of TCR beta covered CD8+ and CD4+ T cells obtained from blood. This receptor was obtained from a human donor with Susac syndrome. The sequenced material came from CD4+ T cells from PBMCs. V is TRBV20-1 and J is TRBJ2-7; the D is unclear. CDR3 nucleotide sequence: TGCAGTGCTAGGGCCAGATCTCCCGTCGAGCAGTACTTC. Its protein is CSARARSPVEQYF.